One T cell receptor beta chain is described in this entry. The data are from a study of blood T cell repertoires in COVID-19. Study context: Donors in the United States, Italy and Spain gave samples during acute or convalescent COVID-19. The analysed material was cDNA or gDNA that came from T cells, B-cell-depleted T cells, or PBMCs.

Original methodology: The assay estimated nucleated cells by amplifying reference gene primers. Sequenced by immunoSEQ multiplex PCR; TCRdb stores in-frame clones only, minus some. That table supplies the V and J calls and clone size; D and trimming were determined from the DNA. This table holds 200,000 to 250,000 clones, roughly 86% found once. The sequenced material came from peripheral blood. The sequence was collected from a woman aged 60-75 years with acute or convalescent COVID-19.

CDR3 in amino acids: CASSQRADTQYF. The DNA of the CDR3 is TGTGCCAGCAGCCAGCGTGCAGATACGCAGTATTTT. The gene calls are TRBV3-1 (or the pseudogene TRBV3-2) and TRBJ2-3, with D uncertain. Germline values: CDR1 LGHDT, CDR2 YNNKEL (reference sequence). Trimming left V 3 bases short and J 4 bases short, with 5 bases between. The CDR3 contains 12 residues.